These T cell receptor beta chains were read from a single sample in a study of CD8+CD57+ T cells in acquired aplastic anemia. TCRdb re-called the reads with MiXCR, one entry per CDR3 protein. The sample yields around 400,000 distinct CDR3 sequences, under 80% seen once. Source material: sorted CD4+, CD8+, or CD8+CD57+ T cells (not recorded which) from PBMCs. The source of these receptors is a human donor in good health, serving as a control. The CDR3 runs from the conserved cysteine through the conserved F or W. D genes are given only for firm matches. Not every row has a clone size; where given, it reads once, few, many or a size class.

v_gene	abundance	j_gene	d_gene	CDR3aa	CDR3nt
TRBV9	-	TRBJ1-1	-	CASSVAPGAMADIF	-
TRBV20-1	-	TRBJ1-2	-	CSARESGTNYGYTF	TGCAGTGCTAGAGAGTCCGGGACCAACTATGGCTACACCTTC
TRBV9	few	TRBJ1-5	TRBD1	CASSVGYRGRPQHF	TGTGCCAGCAGCGTAGGGTACAGGGGGCGGCCCCAGCATTTT
TRBV3-1	many	TRBJ1-6	-	CASTLDGSSYNSPLHF	TGTGCCAGCACACTAGACGGGAGCTCCTATAATTCACCCCTCCACTTT
TRBV5-8	many	TRBJ2-2	-	CASSLDREDTGELFF	TGTGCCAGCAGCTTGGACAGGGAGGACACCGGGGAGCTGTTTTTT
TRBV10-3	-	TRBJ2-7	-	CAISTGHEQYF	TGTGCCATCAGTACGGGCCACGAGCAGTACTTC
TRBV7-3	-	TRBJ2-7	-	CASSLGGGLSSSEQYF	TGTGCCAGCAGCCTAGGTGGGGGCCTTAGCTCCTCCGAGCAGTACTTC
TRBV7-9	many	TRBJ1-3	-	CASSPYTGSGNTIYF	TGTGCCAGCAGCCCTTATACAGGGTCAGGAAACACCATATATTTT
TRBV2	-	TRBJ2-1	-	CASSEGVGGASEQFF	TGTGCCAGCAGTGAAGGGGTGGGGGGGGCCAGTGAGCAGTTCTTC
TRBV20-1	once	TRBJ1-1	-	CSARHNRKTFF	TGCAGTGCTAGACATAACAGAAAAACTTTCTTT
TRBV6-5	-	TRBJ1-1	TRBD1	CATTPWTGKGTEAFF	TGTGCCACAACGCCGTGGACAGGGAAGGGCACTGAAGCTTTCTTT
TRBV29-1	-	TRBJ1-2	-	CSVEVGSNYTF	TGCAGCGTTGAAGTGGGGTCAAACTACACCTTC
TRBV5-4	many	TRBJ2-5	TRBD2	CASSKLAGGGETQYF	TGTGCCAGCAGCAAACTAGCGGGGGGCGGTGAGACCCAGTACTTC
TRBV5-1	-	TRBJ2-7	-	CASSTSTYVHEQYF	TGTGCCAGCAGCACCTCGACTTACGTGCACGAGCAGTACTTC
TRBV20-1	-	TRBJ2-1	-	CSARSGRSGSEQFF	TGCAGCGCTAGGTCGGGACGGTCTGGTAGTGAGCAGTTCTTC
TRBV15	-	TRBJ1-2	-	CATSRDLQGQDDTF	TGTGCCACCAGCAGAGATCTTCAGGGGCAAGACGACACCTTC